This T cell receptor beta chain was identified during a study of shared clonotypes between healthy human individuals. About the study: The study used three CD4 naive, three CD4 memory, two CD8 naive and one CD8 memory plate per donor. Study-wide results and limits: Sequencing depth was expected to influence donor clonotype sharing. Blood was the sole source, and tissue repertoires probably differ. Generation probabilities of non-shared clonotypes were lower (relative to those shared by all four donors).

Selected positively for CCR7 and CD45RO-negative, naive CD8 cells excluded terminally differentiated effector memory CD45RA+ cells. Profiled with immunoSEQ multiplex PCR; TCRdb holds only in-frame clones, not every one. In the table there are some 630,000 clones, about 96% of which are singletons. This clone has just one count. Antigen: not known. Sequencing input: naive CD8+ T cells sorted from blood. This TCR derives from a woman aged 25 to 45 in good health.

The CDR3 sequence: CATSPAYGSNEQYF. The CDR3 nucleotides are TGTGCCACCAGTCCTGCTTACGGGAGTAACGAGCAGTACTTC. This rearrangement joins TRBV15 to TRBJ2-7; TRBD2 might be the D (6 bases). CDR3 size: 14 residues. V dropped 6 bases and J dropped 5 bases, with 17 bases sitting between them. Germline values: CDR1 LNHNV, CDR2 YYDKDF (reference sequence).